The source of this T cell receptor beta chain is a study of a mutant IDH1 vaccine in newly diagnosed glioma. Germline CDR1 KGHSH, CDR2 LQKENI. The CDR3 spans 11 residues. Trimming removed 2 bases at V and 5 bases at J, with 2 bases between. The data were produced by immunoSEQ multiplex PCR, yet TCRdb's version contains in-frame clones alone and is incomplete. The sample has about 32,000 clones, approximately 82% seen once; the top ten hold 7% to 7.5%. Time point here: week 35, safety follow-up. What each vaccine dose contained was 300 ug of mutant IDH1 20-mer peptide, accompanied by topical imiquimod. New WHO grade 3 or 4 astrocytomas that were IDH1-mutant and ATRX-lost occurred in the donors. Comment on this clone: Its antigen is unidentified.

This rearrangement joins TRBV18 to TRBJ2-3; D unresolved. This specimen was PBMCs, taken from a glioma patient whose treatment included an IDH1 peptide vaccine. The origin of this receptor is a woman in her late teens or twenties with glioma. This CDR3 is CASSPKDTQYF. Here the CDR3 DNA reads TGTGCCAGCTCACCAAAAGATACGCAGTATTTT.